Below, 8 T cell receptor beta chains from the same sample are listed, as sequenced in a study of early T cells in non-severe SARS-CoV-2 infection. TCRdb passed the 5' RACE reads through MiXCR, listing each CDR3 protein once. The sample carries roughly 57,000 distinct CDR3 sequences, around 12% recorded once. Sequenced here: whole blood, sampled at baseline. These receptors came from an adult who was a healthcare worker with PCR-confirmed SARS-CoV-2 infection or an uninfected control (not recorded which).

The J gene is TRBJ2-5, the V gene TRBV28, with D perhaps TRBD1 (7 bases). The length of the CDR3 is 15 residues. The V end lost 8 bases, the J end lost 1 base, and 17 bases lay between the germline ends. Germline V gene lookup returns CDR1 MDHEN and CDR2 SYDVKM. CDR3 amino acids: CASWGYQGGQETQYF. CDR3 sequence (DNA): TGTGCCAGCTGGGGGTACCAGGGGGGCCAAGAGACCCAGTACTTC. Full variable domain (outside the CDR3, taken from reference TRBV28 and TRBJ2-5): DVKVTQSSRYLVKRTGEKVFLECVQDMDHENMFWYRQDPGLGLRLIYFSYDVKMKEKGDIPEGYSVSREKKERFSLILESASTNQTSMYLCASWGYQGGQETQYFGPGTRLLVL.

CDR3 in DNA: TGTGCCAGCAGCTTTCAGGGGCATGAGGAGCCCCAGCATTTT. Translation gives CASSFQGHEEPQHF. This sequence joins TRBV7-2 and TRBJ1-5, with D perhaps TRBD1 (6 bases). Trimming removed 3 bases from V and 8 bases from J, with 14 bases in between. This CDR3 has 14 residues. Germline V CDR1 and CDR2: SGHTA, FQGNSA.

The CDR3 DNA reads as TGTGCCAGCAGCCCGGGACTAGCGGGAGGGAAGCAGTACTTC. This translates into CASSPGLAGGKQYF. The chain uses TRBV7-9 and TRBJ2-7, with 16 nucleotides matching TRBD2. The V segment lost 5 bases and the J segment 8 bases; nucleotides outside the gene matches: 3. CDR1 and CDR2 from the germline V gene are SEHNR and FQNEAQ (reference sequence). This CDR3 region has 14 residues.

The chain has TRBV14 and TRBJ1-1; D gene ambiguous. This CDR3 is built from 13 residues. The germline V and J ends were trimmed by 5 bases and 3 bases, with 10 bases remaining between them. The V gene's germline CDR1 is SGHDN and CDR2 FVKESK. CDR3 region: CASSSQSYTEAFF. Written as DNA, the CDR3 is TGTGCCAGCAGCTCCCAGTCCTACACTGAAGCTTTCTTT.

The J gene is TRBJ1-1, the V gene TRBV11-1, with D possibly being TRBD1 (6 bases). This CDR3 is built from 17 residues. Trimming left V 5 bases short and J 2 bases short, with 21 bases between. CDR1 is SGHAT, CDR2 FQDESV, per germline (reference sequence). CDR3 residues: CASSPGTRGGPNTEAFF. CDR3 bases: TGTGCCAGCAGCCCCGGGACCAGGGGAGGCCCTAACACTGAAGCTTTCTTT.

The rearrangement joins TRBV4-2 to TRBJ1-1; maybe TRBD1 (6 bases). CDR1 and CDR2 from the germline V gene are LGHNA and YNFKEQ. The CDR3 length is 16 residues. The V gene lost 7 bases and the J gene lost 4 bases, with 22 bases spanning the gap. In nucleotides, the CDR3 is TGTGCCAGCAATCAACCGGACAGCCCTGCGGTCACTGAAGCTTTCTTT. As protein: CASNQPDSPAVTEAFF.

V is TRBV6-2 or TRBV6-3 and J is TRBJ2-1; TRBD2 aligns across 9 bases. Germline lookup yields CDR1 MNHEY and CDR2 SVGEGT. V gave up 3 bases and J gave up 9 bases; unmatched junction bases: 15. The CDR3 extends over 17 amino acids. CDR3 amino acids: CASSYKLSGRVRGEQFF. The CDR3 DNA reads as TGTGCCAGCAGTTATAAGCTTAGCGGGAGAGTTCGGGGTGAGCAGTTCTTC.

The chain combines TRBV7-8 with TRBJ2-1; D perhaps matches TRBD2 (5 bases). Germline V gene lookup returns CDR1 SGHVS and CDR2 FQNEAQ. Between the trimmed V and J ends, which lost 3 bases and 10 bases, there was a span of 13 bases. This CDR3 is 13 amino acids long. CDR3 nucleotides: TGTGCCAGCAGCTTCGAACTAGTCGGGGAGCAGTTCTTC. It translates to CASSFELVGEQFF. Using reference TRBV7-8 and TRBJ2-1 for the parts outside the CDR3, the full variable domain is GAGVSQSPRYKVAKRGQDVALRCDPISGHVSLFWYQQALGQGPEFLTYFQNEAQLDKSGLPSDRFFAERPEGSVSTLKIQRTQQEDSAVYLCASSFELVGEQFFGPGTRLTVL.